This T cell receptor (beta chain) was observed in a study of T cells in Graves' hyperthyroidism and ophthalmopathy. These patients, aged 18 to 65, had recently diagnosed hyperthyroidism lasting under 2 months. Drawn at first hyperthyroidism diagnosis, the blood sample preceded any ophthalmopathy symptoms. Amplified TCR beta CDR3 regions derived from RNA transcripts. In the first-round RT-PCR of the TCR CDR3, the HTBI primer set was used. TCRdb re-derived calls from the multiplex PCR reads in MiXCR, one entry per CDR3 protein. The table records 650,000 to 850,000 distinct CDR3 sequences, 18% of them present only once. The CDR3 spans 16 residues. Germline assignment: CDR1 MNHNS and CDR2 SASEGT. With 5 bases clipped from V and 6 bases from J, the junction kept 13 bases outside the gene matches.

This clonotype originated in a woman between 50 and 59 years old with Graves' hyperthyroidism that later progressed to Graves' ophthalmopathy. The chain combines TRBV6-1 with TRBJ1-5; 7 bases fit TRBD1. The sample was blood. Here the CDR3 reads CASSYRQGESGQPQHF. CDR3 in DNA: TGTGCCAGCAGTTATCGTCAGGGGGAATCCGGTCAGCCCCAGCATTTT.